The rows below give T cell receptor beta chains drawn from one sample of a study of memory CD4+ T cells and cytomegalovirus serostatus. Profiling relied on immunoSEQ multiplex PCR, and the TCRdb table lists in-frame clones only, not all of them. The sample lists over 75,000 clones, about 80% occurring once. Sequencing was done on a sample of memory CD4+ T cells from blood. The receptors were gathered from an adult in good health and CMV-seropositive. The CDR3 runs from the conserved cysteine through the conserved F or W. Fields, in order: J gene, clone size, D gene, V gene, CDR3 length, CDR3 protein, CDR3 DNA. A D gene is named only where the DNA matches it firmly. The size field is filled for only some rows; it gives once, few, many or a size class.

J gene: TRBJ2-3; clone size: .; D gene: TRBD1; V gene: TRBV27; CDR3 length: 16; CDR3 protein: CASSLLWDRAADTQYF; CDR3 DNA: TGTGCCAGCAGTTTATTATGGGACAGGGCAGCAGATACGCAGTATTTT
J gene: TRBJ2-3; clone size: .; D gene: .; V gene: TRBV28; CDR3 length: 12; CDR3 protein: CASSSYTDTQYF; CDR3 DNA: TGTGCCAGCAGTAGCTACACAGATACGCAGTATTTT
J gene: TRBJ2-1; clone size: .; D gene: .; V gene: TRBV29-1; CDR3 length: 15; CDR3 protein: CSVEGILGRYNEQFF; CDR3 DNA: TGCAGCGTTGAAGGGATTCTAGGGCGCTACAATGAGCAGTTCTTC
J gene: TRBJ1-4; clone size: .; D gene: .; V gene: TRBV5-1; CDR3 length: 17; CDR3 protein: CASSLAGSGRWSEKLFF; CDR3 DNA: TGCGCCAGCAGCTTGGCCGGATCTGGGAGGTGGAGTGAAAAACTGTTTTTT
J gene: TRBJ2-7; clone size: .; D gene: TRBD1; V gene: TRBV6-9; CDR3 length: 16; CDR3 protein: CASTTTTGTGHYEQYF; CDR3 DNA: TGTGCCAGCACCACAACCACTGGGACAGGCCACTACGAGCAGTACTTC
J gene: TRBJ1-1; clone size: .; D gene: .; V gene: TRBV6-5; CDR3 length: 15; CDR3 protein: CASSYRDRLNTEAFF; CDR3 DNA: TGTGCCAGCAGTTATCGCGACAGGCTTAACACTGAAGCTTTCTTT
J gene: TRBJ2-3; clone size: .; D gene: .; V gene: TRBV30; CDR3 length: 18; CDR3 protein: CAWSAPLGTGLSTDTQYF; CDR3 DNA: TGTGCCTGGAGTGCCCCCCTCGGAACAGGGCTCAGCACAGATACGCAGTATTTT
J gene: TRBJ2-7; clone size: .; D gene: TRBD2; V gene: TRBV4-2; CDR3 length: 17; CDR3 protein: CASSQDLASGRFYEQYF; CDR3 DNA: TGTGCCAGCAGCCAAGATCTTGCTAGCGGGAGATTTTACGAGCAGTACTTC
J gene: TRBJ1-3; clone size: .; D gene: .; V gene: TRBV28; CDR3 length: 17; CDR3 protein: CASSLGGRGRSGNTIYF; CDR3 DNA: TGTGCCAGCAGTTTAGGGGGGCGGGGCCGCTCTGGAAACACCATATATTTT
J gene: TRBJ1-5; clone size: .; D gene: .; V gene: TRBV19; CDR3 length: 16; CDR3 protein: CASSTNPDSYNQPQHF; CDR3 DNA: TGTGCCAGTAGTACGAACCCGGATAGCTACAATCAGCCCCAGCATTTT
J gene: TRBJ1-3; clone size: .; D gene: .; V gene: TRBV10-3; CDR3 length: 13; CDR3 protein: CGGGSITGNTIYF; CDR3 DNA: TGTGGCGGGGGGAGCATAACTGGAAACACCATATATTTT
J gene: TRBJ2-1; clone size: .; D gene: .; V gene: TRBV27; CDR3 length: 15; CDR3 protein: CASRPRGASRDEQFF; CDR3 DNA: TGTGCCAGCAGACCCCGGGGGGCTAGTCGCGATGAGCAGTTCTTC
J gene: TRBJ1-2; clone size: .; D gene: .; V gene: TRBV19; CDR3 length: 11; CDR3 protein: CASTYSYGYTF; CDR3 DNA: TGTGCCAGTACTTACAGCTATGGCTACACCTTC
J gene: TRBJ2-7; clone size: few; D gene: TRBD2; V gene: TRBV7-2; CDR3 length: 15; CDR3 protein: CASSLSGGNLYEQYF; CDR3 DNA: TGTGCCAGCAGCCTTAGCGGGGGGAACCTCTACGAGCAGTACTTC
J gene: TRBJ1-1; clone size: .; D gene: .; V gene: TRBV6-5; CDR3 length: 14; CDR3 protein: CASSNREGGTEAFF; CDR3 DNA: TGTGCCAGCAGTAACAGGGAAGGGGGCACTGAAGCTTTCTTT
J gene: TRBJ2-5; clone size: .; D gene: .; V gene: TRBV15; CDR3 length: 12; CDR3 protein: CATSYDYETQYF; CDR3 DNA: TGTGCCACCAGCTATGATTATGAGACCCAGTACTTC
J gene: TRBJ1-3; clone size: .; D gene: .; V gene: TRBV7-2; CDR3 length: 15; CDR3 protein: CASSLERSRGNTIYF; CDR3 DNA: TGTGCCAGCAGCTTAGAAAGAAGTAGGGGTAACACCATATATTTT
J gene: TRBJ1-1; clone size: .; D gene: .; V gene: TRBV27; CDR3 length: 15; CDR3 protein: CASSLSWQGNAEAFF; CDR3 DNA: TGTGCCAGCAGTTTATCGTGGCAGGGTAACGCTGAAGCTTTCTTT
J gene: TRBJ2-7; clone size: .; D gene: TRBD1; V gene: TRBV4-3; CDR3 length: 17; CDR3 protein: CASSPRSGGQGRREQYF; CDR3 DNA: TGCGCCAGCAGCCCAAGAAGTGGGGGACAGGGGAGGAGGGAGCAGTACTTC
J gene: TRBJ2-7; clone size: .; D gene: TRBD1; V gene: TRBV5-1; CDR3 length: 14; CDR3 protein: CASSIDRVGYEQYF; CDR3 DNA: TGCGCCAGCAGCATAGACAGGGTGGGCTACGAGCAGTACTTC
J gene: TRBJ2-7; clone size: .; D gene: TRBD1; V gene: TRBV5-5; CDR3 length: 15; CDR3 protein: CASSPRTGASYEQYF; CDR3 DNA: TGTGCCAGCAGTCCCCGAACAGGGGCATCCTACGAGCAGTACTTC
J gene: TRBJ2-2; clone size: few; D gene: TRBD2; V gene: TRBV19; CDR3 length: 16; CDR3 protein: CASKGGLAGAPGELFF; CDR3 DNA: TGTGCCAGTAAGGGCGGGCTAGCGGGAGCCCCCGGGGAGCTGTTTTTT
J gene: TRBJ2-2; clone size: .; D gene: .; V gene: TRBV2; CDR3 length: 16; CDR3 protein: CASSEGGPRAGGELFF; CDR3 DNA: TGTGCCAGCAGTGAAGGGGGACCGCGAGCGGGCGGGGAGCTGTTTTTT
J gene: TRBJ2-7; clone size: once; D gene: .; V gene: TRBV27; CDR3 length: 14; CDR3 protein: CASSLSGPSGEQYF; CDR3 DNA: TGTGCCAGCAGTTTATCGGGACCCTCGGGCGAGCAGTACTTC
J gene: TRBJ1-1; clone size: few; D gene: .; V gene: TRBV2; CDR3 length: 10; CDR3 protein: CASTQTEAFF; CDR3 DNA: TGTGCCAGCACCCAGACTGAAGCTTTCTTT
J gene: TRBJ1-3; clone size: .; D gene: .; V gene: TRBV7-2; CDR3 length: 17; CDR3 protein: CASSLEGGAGWGNTIYF; CDR3 DNA: TGTGCCAGCAGCTTAGAGGGGGGAGCGGGGTGGGGAAACACCATATATTTT
J gene: TRBJ1-1; clone size: .; D gene: .; V gene: TRBV7-2; CDR3 length: 15; CDR3 protein: CASSLTMGMNTEAFF; CDR3 DNA: TGTGCCAGCAGCTTGACCATGGGCATGAACACTGAAGCTTTCTTT
J gene: TRBJ2-5; clone size: .; D gene: TRBD1; V gene: TRBV5-6; CDR3 length: 13; CDR3 protein: CASSSGTGETQYF; CDR3 DNA: TGTGCCAGCAGCTCGGGGACAGGGGAGACCCAGTACTTC
J gene: TRBJ2-7; clone size: .; D gene: TRBD1; V gene: TRBV30; CDR3 length: 14; CDR3 protein: CAFKPGTGGLKQYF; CDR3 DNA: TGTGCCTTCAAGCCCGGGACAGGGGGTCTTAAGCAGTACTTC
J gene: TRBJ1-5; clone size: few; D gene: TRBD1; V gene: TRBV28; CDR3 length: 15; CDR3 protein: CASSSSGTGFQPQHF; CDR3 DNA: TGTGCCAGCAGTTCCTCCGGGACAGGTTTTCAGCCCCAGCATTTT
J gene: TRBJ2-7; clone size: .; D gene: .; V gene: TRBV7-2; CDR3 length: 15; CDR3 protein: CASSLAMGIAYEQYF; CDR3 DNA: TGTGCCAGCAGCTTAGCGATGGGGATTGCCTACGAGCAGTACTTC
J gene: TRBJ2-3; clone size: .; D gene: .; V gene: TRBV5-8; CDR3 length: 15; CDR3 protein: CASSLGGAYTDTQYF; CDR3 DNA: TGTGCCAGCAGCTTGGGGGGAGCCTACACAGATACGCAGTATTTT
J gene: TRBJ2-1; clone size: .; D gene: TRBD1; V gene: TRBV5-6; CDR3 length: 19; CDR3 protein: CASSLGGQVIFGSYNEQFF; CDR3 DNA: TGTGCCAGCAGCTTGGGGGGACAGGTGATTTTTGGCTCCTACAATGAGCAGTTCTTC
J gene: TRBJ2-1; clone size: .; D gene: .; V gene: TRBV15; CDR3 length: 15; CDR3 protein: CATSRGGRDHNEQFF; CDR3 DNA: TGTGCCACCAGCAGAGGAGGGCGGGACCACAATGAGCAGTTCTTC
J gene: TRBJ2-4; clone size: once; D gene: .; V gene: TRBV19; CDR3 length: 16; CDR3 protein: CASSMGQVGAKNIQYF; CDR3 DNA: TGTGCCAGTAGTATGGGGCAGGTGGGCGCCAAAAACATTCAGTACTTC
J gene: TRBJ2-3; clone size: .; D gene: TRBD2; V gene: TRBV27; CDR3 length: 18; CDR3 protein: CASRGLAGVGFRTDTQYF; CDR3 DNA: TGTGCCAGCAGGGGACTAGCGGGAGTGGGGTTTCGCACAGATACGCAGTATTTT
J gene: TRBJ2-5; clone size: .; D gene: .; V gene: TRBV2; CDR3 length: 13; CDR3 protein: CASSGDNQETQYF; CDR3 DNA: TGTGCCAGCAGTGGGGACAACCAAGAGACCCAGTACTTC